A selection of T cell receptor beta chains follows, all from one sample in a study of regulatory T cells in long-lasting Graves disease. TCRdb used MiXCR to reprocess the multiplex PCR reads, holding one entry per CDR3 protein. The sample shows about 310,000 distinct CDR3 sequences, over 15% of them seen only once. The sequencing here drew on peripheral blood mononuclear cells (PBMCs), taken at new diagnosis, from a patient treated with antithyroid drugs. The receptors come from a female donor with Graves disease. The conserved cysteine and the conserved F or W are not part of the CDR3 here. Clone size is given for some rows only: seen once, a few or many times, or a class if the clone is expanded.

clone_size v_call cdr3_aa
- TRBV12-3/TRBV12-4 ASSLYKIRQGINYGYT
- TRBV5-1 ASSSVTGNTEAF
few TRBV25-1 ASIDGNTEAF
many TRBV5-6 ASSFSGVADTQY
- TRBV28 ASSEGPNKADTQY
many TRBV29-1 SVGGGPGEQY
many TRBV12-3/TRBV12-4 ASTAGLAGGTGELF
many TRBV6-1 ASRLAGGTQETQY
- TRBV24-1 ATSEGSIPPEAF
many TRBV24-1 ATSDPGLGRYNEQF
many TRBV20-1 SAPGAGELF
- TRBV7-2 ASSFIISNYGYT
many TRBV28 ASSSGLPTNIQY
- TRBV2 ASSSTRAGGQETQY
many TRBV14 ASSHGREQY
many TRBV19 ASKASGSADTQY